This record concerns one T cell receptor beta chain sequence. Its antigen is currently not known. Per-base quality was not reported, and no clone a single base away is much larger than it. The sample is drawn from a study of glioma-infiltrating T cells (TCRdb year 2016). About the full investigation: Sequencing of TCR alpha- and beta-chain repertoires was performed on glioma tissue, on non-neoplastic brain tissue, and on matched peripheral blood mononuclear cells. To measure how far tissue and blood T-cell populations diverged, each tissue-infiltrating repertoire was compared against the peripheral blood repertoire of the same patient. Three low-grade glioma patients, 7 or 8 primary glioblastoma patients and three non-glioma patients contributing non-neoplastic brain tissue were included in the paired cohort. Study-wide conclusions, independent of this receptor: Group comparisons rested on small numbers: three non-neoplastic, three low-grade glioma and several glioblastoma patients. VJ-independent divergence between tissue and blood was below expectation in non-neoplastic patients but above expectation in all gliomas, especially low-grade gliomas. Tissue and blood shared very few CDR3 sequences, a result attributed to high CDR3 diversity and limited sampling.

TCR alpha and beta CDR3 regions were amplified with the iRepertoire nested amplicon-rescue multiplex PCR (arm-PCR) platform from RNA. The input for one-step reverse transcription and amplification was roughly 90-450 ng of either tissue mRNA or PBMC total RNA. Following bead purification, Illumina adapters were added through a secondary multiplex PCR, and the libraries were then gel-purified between 200 and 400 bp. Internal 6-nucleotide barcodes were carried by the libraries and were used for demultiplexing. Sequencing of the libraries was done on an Illumina MiSeq using 2x220 or 2x250 nucleotide paired-end reads. In the source study's methods: Paired reads were merged using FLASH 1.2.11 and aligned with BWA-MEM to the GRCh37 human genome, and TRA and TRB reads were then extracted. For V and J assignment, an IMGT-derived reference of cassette sequences and CDR3 motifs that included pseudogenes was used. Three-frame translation of reads was performed, and productive CDR3s were defined as those with a C...FGXG motif and no stop codons. A clonotype was defined as a unique combination of a V-J cassette pair and a CDR3 amino acid sequence. Reads were filtered by Hamming distance, thresholded by each sample's sequence error rate in mapped regions. TCRdb took the public reads, trimmed them with fastp at Q25, ran MiXCR for clone calling and kept in-frame beta chains. Rows are unified per CDR3 protein, each entry keeping the most common DNA and genes. The V and J calls reflect TCRdb's pipeline rather than the authors' work. This sample gives 150,000 to 200,000 distinct CDR3 sequences in total; roughly a third of them show up just once. The top ten clones comprise 20% of the sample.

CDR1 and CDR2 were assigned from the germline V gene (reference sequence) as LNHNV and YYDKDF. The CDR3 has 17 amino acids, counting the end cysteine and phenylalanine. Only the CDR3 region is kept as DNA, spanning 51 bases read in frame from base 1. The junction shows trimming of 0 bases on V and 0 bases on J, plus 12 bases between the germline ends. Input material: glioma tissue, nonneoplastic brain tissue, or PBMCs (not recorded which). This TCR derives from a human donor with low-grade glioma or glioblastoma, undergoing nonglioma brain surgery, or in good health (not recorded which). The chain joins TRBV15 to TRBJ2-1, with the D segment identity uncertain. The DNA is as follows: TGTGCCACCAGCAGAGATGCGATTTCGAGCTCCTACAATGAGCAGTTCTTC. Translated, it reads CATSRDAISSSYNEQFF.